The 20 T cell receptor beta chains listed next were all sequenced from one sample in a study of response to subunit inactivated influenza vaccine. TCRdb recomputed calls from the RT-PCR reads with MiXCR, one row per CDR3 protein. This table has roughly 570,000 distinct CDR3 sequences, roughly 13% appearing once. The sample consisted of PBMCs from blood, taken 35 to 45 days after vaccination. The receptors originated from a middle-aged man who received an inactivated influenza vaccine.

This clonotype was seen a handful of times. V is TRBV4-3 and J is TRBJ2-1; D gene unclear. Germline V gene data show CDR1 as LGHNA and CDR2 as YSLEER. The CDR3 is 13 residues long. The V end lost 4 bases, the J end lost 7 bases, and 11 bases lay between the germline ends. The CDR3 reads CASSRNLDNEQFF. CDR3 DNA sequence: TGCGCCAGCAGCCGAAACCTAGATAATGAGCAGTTCTTC.

The chain carries TRBV27 and TRBJ2-3, with TRBD2 matching over 16 bases. CDR3 length equals 18 residues. The germline gives CDR1 MNHEY, CDR2 SMNVEV (reference sequence). V dropped 4 bases and J dropped 3; count of bases not matched to a gene: 7. The CDR3: CASSSGTSGRARTDTQYF. The CDR3 DNA reads TGTGCCAGCAGTTCCGGGACTAGCGGGAGGGCCAGGACAGATACGCAGTATTTT.

This clonotype came up a few times. The V gene is TRBV4-1, the J gene TRBJ1-5; D not resolved. The CDR3 covers 15 residues. V gave up 1 base and J gave up 1 base, with 8 bases separating them. CDR1 and CDR2 (germline): MGHRA, YSYEKL. The CDR3 DNA sequence: TGCGCCAGCAGCCAAGGAACACGGAGCAATCAGCCCCAGCATTTT. Encoded protein: CASSQGTRSNQPQHF.

In nucleotides, the CDR3 is TGTGCCAGCAGGATATATGGGAGCAATCAGCCCCAGCATTTT. Amino acid sequence: CASRIYGSNQPQHF. The V and J genes are TRBV6-2 or TRBV6-3 and TRBJ1-5; unclear D gene. Trimming shortened V by 6 bases and J by 1 base, and 10 bases separated the two germline ends. The CDR3 spans 14 residues. CDR1 and CDR2 (germline): MNHEY, SVGEGT.

The chain combines TRBV20-1 with TRBJ1-5, with 8 bases aligning to TRBD1. This CDR3 has 14 residues. Germline lookup yields CDR1 DFQATT and CDR2 SNEGSKA (reference sequence). The V segment lost 6 bases and the J segment 5 bases; nucleotides outside the gene matches: 9. CDR3 loop: CSATTGGGHQPQHF. For the CDR3, the DNA is TGCAGTGCAACTACAGGGGGAGGGCATCAGCCCCAGCATTTT.

The J gene is TRBJ2-7, the V gene TRBV5-1; 8 nucleotides align to TRBD2. Germline CDR1 is SGHRS and CDR2 is YFSETQ. CDR3 length equals 13 residues. The trim removed 4 bases at V and 2 bases at J, leaving 2 bases unmatched. The CDR3 here is CASSASGPYEQYF. For the CDR3, the DNA is TGCGCCAGCAGCGCTAGCGGGCCCTACGAGCAGTACTTC.

This clonotype was recorded at least ten times. V gene TRBV20-1 combines with J gene TRBJ2-5, with a tentative D call TRBD2 (6 bases). The V gene's germline CDR1 is DFQATT and CDR2 SNEGSKA (reference sequence). V lost 5 bases and J lost 4, with 23 bases in between. This CDR3 comprises 16 residues. The DNA of the CDR3 is TGCAGTGCTGGAGGGGTAGTTGGCGGGATTGGAGAGACCCAGTACTTC. This sequence encodes CSAGGVVGGIGETQYF.

In its sample, this clonotype was seen a few times. CDR3 amino acids: CASSLAFEYEQYF. The CDR3 region has the DNA TGTGCCAGCAGCTTAGCGTTCGAGTACGAGCAGTACTTC. The chain employs TRBV7-9 and TRBJ2-7; no firm D call. Trimming removed 0 bases from V and 4 bases from J, with 7 bases in between. This CDR3 comprises 13 residues. Germline V gives CDR1 SEHNR, CDR2 FQNEAQ (reference sequence).

This clonotype was seen repeatedly, ten times or more. V gene TRBV7-8 combines with J gene TRBJ2-1; D call uncertain. CDR1 SGHVS and CDR2 FQNEAQ come from the germline V gene. The V end was cut by 9 bases, the J end by 5 bases, with 17 bases between. The CDR3 has 14 amino acids. CDR3 coding DNA: TGTGCCAGTCAACTCTTCGGAATAAACAATGAGCAGTTCTTC. Translated, it gives CASQLFGINNEQFF.

This chain joins TRBV19 and TRBJ1-6; the match to TRBD1 covers 7 bases. CDR3 length: 16 residues. V lost 4 bases, J lost 4 bases, and 7 bases stayed unmatched. Per germline, CDR1 LNHDA and CDR2 SQIVND (reference sequence). CDR3: CASSRTGTAYNSPLHF. Here the CDR3 DNA reads TGTGCCAGTAGTAGGACCGGGACAGCATATAATTCACCCCTCCACTTT.

This clonotype was detected many times. V usage is TRBV6-2 or TRBV6-3 and J usage is TRBJ2-7, with D possibly TRBD2 on 5 matching bases. Trimming stripped 0 bases from V and 7 bases from J, with 16 bases between. CDR1 and CDR2 (germline): MNHEY, SVGEGT. CDR3 length: 15 amino acids. The CDR3 nucleotides are TGTGCCAGCAGTTACTCACCGGGATATACGCGGGAGCAGTACTTC. Translating gives CASSYSPGYTREQYF.

This clonotype was seen repeatedly, ten times or more. Here the CDR3 reads CSARKDGLAPLHF. Here the CDR3 DNA reads TGCAGCGCCAGGAAGGACGGGTTGGCACCCCTCCACTTT. The chain has TRBV29-1 and TRBJ1-6; D uncertain. This CDR3 is built from 13 residues. The germline CDR1 and CDR2 sequences are SQVTM and ANQGSEA. Trimming cost V 7 bases and J 11 bases, with 18 bases left between them.

The chain has TRBV10-3 and TRBJ2-3; D remains unclear. CDR1 is ENHRY and CDR2 is SYGVKD in the germline V gene. V lost 6 bases and J lost 4, with 14 bases in between. CDR3 length: 14 residues. CDR3 sequence reads: CAIRNPKGADTQYF. The CDR3 coding sequence is TGTGCCATCAGAAATCCTAAAGGCGCAGATACGCAGTATTTT.

The chain joins TRBV20-1 to TRBJ1-4; 8 nucleotides agree with TRBD1. Germline trimming cut 5 bases from V and 6 bases from J; bases unmatched to any gene: 8. The CDR3 sequence is 14 residues long. Germline CDR1 is DFQATT and CDR2 is SNEGSKA (reference sequence). The DNA of the CDR3 is TGCAGTGCTCTACCGGGACAGGAGGATGAAAAACTGTTTTTT. Protein product: CSALPGQEDEKLFF.

The chain combines TRBV7-9 with TRBJ2-5, with D uncertain. In germline, CDR1 is SEHNR, CDR2 FQNEAQ (reference sequence). V gave up 4 bases and J gave up 1 base, with 7 bases separating them. This CDR3 has 13 amino acids. The CDR3: CASSWGSQETQYF. CDR3 in DNA: TGTGCCAGCAGCTGGGGTTCCCAAGAGACCCAGTACTTC.

This clonotype was detected a few times. This sequence joins TRBV9 and TRBJ2-2, with 7 positions matching TRBD2. Germline CDR1 SGDLS, CDR2 YYNGEE. The CDR3 extends over 15 amino acids. Trimming at V came to 4 bases and at J to 8 bases, leaving 11 bases not matched to a gene. CDR3 amino acids: CASSTGTTRWGELFF. CDR3 DNA sequence: TGTGCCAGCAGCACCGGGACTACCCGTTGGGGGGAGCTGTTTTTT.

The chain recombines TRBV28 with TRBJ2-7; maybe TRBD1 (5 bases). Germline V gene sequence: CDR1 MDHEN, CDR2 SYDVKM. Trimming left V 1 base short and J 1 base short, with 20 bases between. The CDR3 is 18 amino acids. The CDR3 bases are TGTGCCAGCAGTTTATCAGCAGGGAAGTATAGGGAATCCTACGAGCAGTACTTC. This codes for CASSLSAGKYRESYEQYF.

As to this clonotype: A junction end diverges from the germline sequence, so it may reflect a read error. The V gene is TRBV20-1, the J gene TRBJ2-1; D is undetermined. The CDR3 loop spans 15 amino acids. Germline V lookup: CDR1 DFQATT, CDR2 SNEGSKA (reference sequence). The CDR3 DNA reads TGCTGTGCTAGGCCCTCATCTGTGATGTCCCCTGAGCAGTTCTTC. Translated: CCARPSSVMSPEQFF.

This clonotype occurred many times. Relative to the germline gene, one junction end is altered; a read error may explain this. The chain recombines TRBV5-1 with TRBJ1-1; TRBD1 is a possible D gene (6 bases). The CDR3 covers 13 residues. Germline V lookup: CDR1 SGHRS, CDR2 YFSETQ. CDR3 coding DNA: TGTGCCAGCAGCTTAGGGGGGAACACTGAAGCTTTCTTT. Translating gives CASSLGGNTEAFF. The full variable domain, completed using reference TRBV5-1 and TRBJ1-1, is KAGVTQTPRYLIKTRGQQVTLSCSPISGHRSVSWYQQTPGQGLQFLFEYFSETQRNKGNFPGRFSGRQFSNSRSEMNVSTLELGDSALYLCASSLGGNTEAFFGQGTRLTVV.

To note about this clonotype: Relative to the germline gene, one junction end is altered; a read error may explain this. This chain uses TRBV20-1 with TRBJ2-1; TRBD1 might be the D (5 bases). CDR1 is DFQATT, CDR2 SNEGSKA, per germline (reference sequence). The CDR3 consists of 12 residues. The CDR3 bases are TGCAGTGCTAGAGATAGGGGAAAAGCGTGGCTCTTC. This translates into CSARDRGKAWLF.